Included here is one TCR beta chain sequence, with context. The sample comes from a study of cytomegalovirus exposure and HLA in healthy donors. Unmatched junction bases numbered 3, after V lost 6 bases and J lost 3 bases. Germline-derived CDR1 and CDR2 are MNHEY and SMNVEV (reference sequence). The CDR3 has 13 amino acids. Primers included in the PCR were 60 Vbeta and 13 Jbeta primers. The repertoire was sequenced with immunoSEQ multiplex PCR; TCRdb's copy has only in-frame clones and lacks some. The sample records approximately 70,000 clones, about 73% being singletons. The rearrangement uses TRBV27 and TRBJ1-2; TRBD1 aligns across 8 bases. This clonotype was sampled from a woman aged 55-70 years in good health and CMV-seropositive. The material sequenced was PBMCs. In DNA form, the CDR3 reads TGTGCCAGCAGCCCGACAGGGGACTATGGCTACACCTTC. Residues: CASSPTGDYGYTF.